These T cell receptor beta chains were read from a single sample in a study of cytomegalovirus exposure and HLA in healthy donors. Libraries were prepared by immunoSEQ multiplex PCR; TCRdb keeps only in-frame clonotypes and omits some of them. This sample's clone table lists approximately 150,000 clones. Sequencing was carried out using PBMCs. These receptors were obtained from a woman aged 40 to 50 in good health and CMV-seronegative. The CDR3 runs from the conserved cysteine through the conserved F or W. The D gene is left open where the match is weak.

j_call v_call d_call cdr3_nt cdr3_aa
TRBJ1-3 TRBV4-2 NA TGTGCCAGCAGCCAAGATATAACAGGGAGTTCTGGAAACACCATATATTTT CASSQDITGSSGNTIYF
TRBJ1-5 TRBV2 TRBD1 TGTGCCAGCAGCCGGGACAGGGGGAGCAATCAGCCCCAGCATTTT CASSRDRGSNQPQHF
TRBJ2-5 TRBV5-1 NA TGCGCCAGCAGCCCCAAGTACGGGGTGGAGACCCAGTACTTC CASSPKYGVETQYF
TRBJ1-2 TRBV27 NA TGTGCCAGCAGAGCAGGGAAGGGTCATGGCTACACCTTC CASRAGKGHGYTF
TRBJ2-7 TRBV7-2 TRBD1 TGTGCCAGCAGCTTACTACCCGGACAGGGGGGATACGAGCAGTACTTC CASSLLPGQGGYEQYF
TRBJ2-7 TRBV7-9 TRBD2 TGTGCCAGCAGCTCTACGAGGCTTACTAGCGGGGACGTCTACGAGCAGTACTTC CASSSTRLTSGDVYEQYF
TRBJ2-3 TRBV6-1 TRBD1 TGTGCCAGCAGGGAACAGGGGGTGCTTAGCACAGATACGCAGTATTTT CASREQGVLSTDTQYF
TRBJ1-5 TRBV4-2 NA TGTGCCAGCAGCCAGATTGGGGGGGGAGTTGAGCCCCAGCATTTT CASSQIGGGVEPQHF
TRBJ2-1 TRBV5-4 NA TGTGCCAGCAGCCCCCCAGTGGCGGGGTACAATGAGCAGTTCTTC CASSPPVAGYNEQFF
TRBJ2-3 TRBV9 NA TGTGCCAGCAGCCCTAGGTCTAGATCCCGCACAGATACGCAGTATTTT CASSPRSRSRTDTQYF
TRBJ1-2 TRBV6-5 NA TGTGCCAGCAGTCCAACGGGGGGCAGGGGAGGCTACACCTTC CASSPTGGRGGYTF
TRBJ1-3 TRBV5-4 NA TGTGCCAGCAGCTACGACGACATGGGAAACACCATATATTTT CASSYDDMGNTIYF
TRBJ1-2 TRBV7-9 NA TGTGCCAGCAGCTTAGGGAGGGGCTACACCTTC CASSLGRGYTF
TRBJ1-1 TRBV20-1 NA TGCAGTGCAAACACGAACACTGAAGCTTTCTTT CSANTNTEAFF
TRBJ1-1 TRBV7-9 TRBD1 TGTGCCAGCAGCTTAAGGACAGGGAAAAACACTGAAGCTTTCTTT CASSLRTGKNTEAFF
TRBJ2-7 TRBV7-9 TRBD1 TGTGCCAGCAGCTTTCAGGGGGTCACCTACGAGCAGTACTTC CASSFQGVTYEQYF
TRBJ1-1 TRBV11-3 TRBD1 TGTGCCAGCAACAGAGTACCAGGACAGGGGTATGACAACACTGAAGCTTTCTTT CASNRVPGQGYDNTEAFF
TRBJ1-2 TRBV5-1 NA TGCGCCAGCAGCTTGACAGCCGGGGGTAACTATGGCTACACCTTC CASSLTAGGNYGYTF
TRBJ1-2 TRBV18 TRBD1 TGTGCCAGCTCACCGGACAGGGGAAATTCTGGCTACACCTTC CASSPDRGNSGYTF
TRBJ1-2 TRBV16 TRBD1 TGTGCCAGCAGCCCACAACCGGGACAGGGCGACTATGGCTACACCTTC CASSPQPGQGDYGYTF
TRBJ2-7 TRBV2 TRBD2 TGTGCCAGCAGTGGACTAGCGGGACTGTACGAGCAGTACTTC CASSGLAGLYEQYF
TRBJ2-3 TRBV10-2 TRBD2 TGCGCCAGCAAGTTGGCGGGGGAGACAGATACGCAGTATTTT CASKLAGETDTQYF
TRBJ1-2 TRBV7-9 NA TGTGCCAGCAGCCGTTATGACAGCTACTATGGCTACACCTTC CASSRYDSYYGYTF
TRBJ1-1 TRBV7-9 NA TGTGCCAGCAGCCCCTCCGGGACTGAAGCTTTCTTT CASSPSGTEAFF
TRBJ1-3 TRBV6-1 NA TGTGCCAGCAGTGTGGGAGGGACAATTGGAAACACCATATATTTT CASSVGGTIGNTIYF
TRBJ2-2 TRBV19 TRBD1 TGTGCCAGTAGTAAGGGGACAGGGGAGGGGGAGCTGTTTTTT CASSKGTGEGELFF
TRBJ2-5 TRBV27 NA TGTGCCAGCAGTTTATTGTCTTCAGGGGGGCTGGAGACCCAGTACTTC CASSLLSSGGLETQYF
TRBJ1-2 TRBV7-2 TRBD1 TGTGCCAGCAGCCGACCGGGACAGGGAAATGGCTACACCTTC CASSRPGQGNGYTF
TRBJ1-1 TRBV29-1 NA TGCAGCGTTGCTGATGCGAGACAGAAGAACACTGAAGCTTTCTTT CSVADARQKNTEAFF
TRBJ1-1 TRBV14 NA TGTGCCAGCACCCAGGGGCTGGCTGAAGCTTTCTTT CASTQGLAEAFF
TRBJ1-1 TRBV7-3 TRBD1 TGTGCCAGCAAAAACAGGGGGGGTGACACTGAAGCTTTCTTT CASKNRGGDTEAFF
TRBJ1-2 TRBV5-8 TRBD1 TGTGCCAGCAGCTTGTTACAGGGGGGAAACTATGGCTACACCTTC CASSLLQGGNYGYTF
TRBJ2-3 TRBV5-1 NA TGCGCCAGCAGCTTGGGAGGCGGCAGGGTAATTAGCACAGATACGCAGTATTTT CASSLGGGRVISTDTQYF
TRBJ2-1 TRBV6-6 NA TGTGCCAGCAGCCCTTCCGGGGGAACCTCCTACAATGAGCAGTTCTTC CASSPSGGTSYNEQFF
TRBJ1-2 TRBV19 TRBD1 TGTGCCAGTACCACGACAGGGGATGGCTACACCTTC CASTTTGDGYTF
TRBJ1-4 TRBV7-2 NA TGTGCCAGCAGCTTAGATCCCGCTAATGAAAAACTGTTTTTT CASSLDPANEKLFF
TRBJ1-2 TRBV5-4 NA TGTGCCAGCGTTGTCGACAGAAAAGACTATGGCTACACCTTC CASVVDRKDYGYTF
TRBJ1-3 TRBV5-4 TRBD1 TGTGCCAGCAGCAACCGGGACAGCGCATTCTCTGGAAACACCATATATTTT CASSNRDSAFSGNTIYF
TRBJ1-5 TRBV6-4 NA TGTGCCAGCCGGCCCAATACAGGAGACAATCAGCCCCAGCATTTT CASRPNTGDNQPQHF
TRBJ2-2 TRBV7-8 TRBD1 TGTGCCAGCAGCATCGGGACAGAGAACACCGGGGAGCTGTTTTTT CASSIGTENTGELFF
TRBJ2-3 TRBV6-4 TRBD2 TGTGCCAGCAGTGGCAGCGGGGGGGCCTCAGATACGCAGTATTTT CASSGSGGASDTQYF
TRBJ1-1 TRBV6-5 TRBD1 TGTGCCAGCAGTTACGCCCCAGGGGGTTTAACTGAAGCTTTCTTT CASSYAPGGLTEAFF
TRBJ1-1 TRBV7-2 NA TGTGCCAGCAGGGGGGCGCTGGGAAGGAACACTGAAGCTTTCTTT CASRGALGRNTEAFF
TRBJ1-2 TRBV6-5 TRBD1 TGTGCCAGCAGGGATGGGACAGGGAACCTTTATGGCTACACCTTC CASRDGTGNLYGYTF
TRBJ2-1 TRBV6-4 TRBD2 TGTGCCAGCAGTGACGGGGGCGGGGGGGCCAATGAGCAGTTCTTC CASSDGGGGANEQFF
TRBJ2-3 TRBV7-3 TRBD2 TGTGCCAGCAGCTTAACGGGTAGCGGGGGCCCCACAGATACGCAGTATTTT CASSLTGSGGPTDTQYF
TRBJ1-1 TRBV18 NA TGTGCCAGCTCAGGACTTTCGTTGAACACTGAAGCTTTCTTT CASSGLSLNTEAFF
TRBJ2-2 TRBV7-9 TRBD2 TGTGCCAGCAGCCTTCTAGCGGGGTTTAACACCGGGGAGCTGTTTTTT CASSLLAGFNTGELFF
TRBJ2-6 TRBV11-2 TRBD1 TGTGCCAGCAGTAAGGGACAGGGGGCCTCTGGGGCCAACGTCCTGACTTTC CASSKGQGASGANVLTF
TRBJ1-5 TRBV7-6 NA TGTGCCAGCAGCTTAGTGTCCGAGGGTACGTTCCCCCAGCATTTT CASSLVSEGTFPQHF
TRBJ1-2 TRBV28 TRBD1 TGTGCCAGCAGTTTAACGCAGGGGGCCGGGAGCTATGGCTACACCTTC CASSLTQGAGSYGYTF
TRBJ1-2 TRBV28 NA TGTGCCAGCAGTTTCCGGGCGAGGGTCGGCTATGGCTACACCTTC CASSFRARVGYGYTF
TRBJ1-1 TRBV7-9 NA TGTGCCGGGTCAGGAGGGGAGGGAACTTTCTTT CAGSGGEGTFF